The sample holds a few counts of the clone carrying this T cell receptor beta chain. Antigen: not known. The use of a sample-barcoded 5' primer and a J-beta primer mix characterized a second PCR of roughly 6 to 11 cycles. A 12-random-nucleotide template-switch adaptor tagged each cDNA molecule. Each CDR3 protein gets one entry after TCRdb re-called the 5' RACE reads with MiXCR. The table has hundreds of thousands of distinct CDR3 sequences, under 45% seen once; the top ten hold 15% to 25%. The data originate from a study of blood T cells in healthy people across ages. Study-wide findings and caveats: Since the PBMCs were unsorted, naive and antigen-experienced cells could not be conclusively compared.

Germline lookup yields CDR1 KGHDR and CDR2 SFDVKD. Trimming removed 4 bases from V and 3 bases from J, with 20 bases in between. This CDR3 has 18 residues. The sequenced sample was blood. V usage is TRBV24-1 and J usage is TRBJ2-2, with D perhaps matching TRBD2 (5 bases). The TCR was taken from a man in his fifties or sixties in good health. Here the CDR3 DNA reads TGTGCCACCAGTGACCTTGCCGCCGGGATACGTTACACCGGGGAGCTGTTTTTT. Its translation: CATSDLAAGIRYTGELFF.